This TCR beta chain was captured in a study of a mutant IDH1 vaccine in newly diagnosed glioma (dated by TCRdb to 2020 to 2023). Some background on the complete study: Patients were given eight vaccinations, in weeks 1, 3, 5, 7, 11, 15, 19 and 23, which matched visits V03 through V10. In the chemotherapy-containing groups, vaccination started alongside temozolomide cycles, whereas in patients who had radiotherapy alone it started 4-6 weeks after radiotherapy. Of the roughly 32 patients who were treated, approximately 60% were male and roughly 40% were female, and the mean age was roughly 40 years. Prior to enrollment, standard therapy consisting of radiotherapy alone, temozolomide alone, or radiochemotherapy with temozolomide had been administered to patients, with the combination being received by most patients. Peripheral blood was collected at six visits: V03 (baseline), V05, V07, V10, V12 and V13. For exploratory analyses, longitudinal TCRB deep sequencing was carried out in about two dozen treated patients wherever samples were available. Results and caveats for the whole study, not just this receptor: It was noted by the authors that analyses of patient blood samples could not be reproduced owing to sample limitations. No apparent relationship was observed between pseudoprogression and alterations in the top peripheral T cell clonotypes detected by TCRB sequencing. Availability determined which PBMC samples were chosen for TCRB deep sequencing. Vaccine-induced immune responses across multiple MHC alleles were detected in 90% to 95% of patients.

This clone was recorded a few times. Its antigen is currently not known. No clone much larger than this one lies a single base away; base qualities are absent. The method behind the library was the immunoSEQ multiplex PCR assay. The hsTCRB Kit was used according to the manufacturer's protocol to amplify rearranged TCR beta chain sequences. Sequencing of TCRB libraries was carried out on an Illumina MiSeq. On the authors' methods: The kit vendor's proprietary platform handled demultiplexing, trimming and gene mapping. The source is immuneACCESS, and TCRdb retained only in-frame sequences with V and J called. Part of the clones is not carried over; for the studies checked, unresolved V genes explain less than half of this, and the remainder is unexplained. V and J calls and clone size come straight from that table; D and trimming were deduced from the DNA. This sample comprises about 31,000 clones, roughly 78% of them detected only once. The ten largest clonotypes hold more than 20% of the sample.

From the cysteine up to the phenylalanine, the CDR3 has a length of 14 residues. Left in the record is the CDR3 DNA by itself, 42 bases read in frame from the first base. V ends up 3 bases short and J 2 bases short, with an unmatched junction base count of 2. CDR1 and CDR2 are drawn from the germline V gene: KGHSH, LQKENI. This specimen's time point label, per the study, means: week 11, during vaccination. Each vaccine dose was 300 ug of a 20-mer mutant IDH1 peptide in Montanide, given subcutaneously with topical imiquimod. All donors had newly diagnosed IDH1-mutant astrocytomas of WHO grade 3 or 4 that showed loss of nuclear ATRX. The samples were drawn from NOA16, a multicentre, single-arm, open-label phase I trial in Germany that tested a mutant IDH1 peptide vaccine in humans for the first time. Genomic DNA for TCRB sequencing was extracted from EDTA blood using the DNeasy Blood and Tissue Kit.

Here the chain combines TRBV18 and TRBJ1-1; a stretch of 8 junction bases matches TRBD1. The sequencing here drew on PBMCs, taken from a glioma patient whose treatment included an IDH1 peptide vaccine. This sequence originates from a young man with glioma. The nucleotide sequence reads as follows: TGTGCCAGCTCACCGGGACAGGTTAACACTGAAGCTTTCTTT. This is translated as CASSPGQVNTEAFF.